This record looks at one T cell receptor beta chain sequence and its context. This sample was included in a study of blood T cell repertoires in COVID-19. Study-level information: COVID-19 samples from acute and convalescent phases originated in the United States, Italy and Spain. T cells, B-cell-depleted T cells, or PBMCs supplied cDNA or gDNA.

Per the authors' pipeline: From reference gene primer amplification, estimates of nucleated cell counts were derived. Method: immunoSEQ multiplex PCR; TCRdb's copy keeps in-frame clones and lacks some. V, J and clone size reflect that table, while D and trimming were determined from the DNA. The sample comprises 180,000 or so clones, 80% to 90% of which are singletons, and roughly 2.5% rests with the top ten. The clonotype originates from a man aged 35-49 years with active or convalescent COVID-19. Sequenced material: peripheral blood.

CDR3 sequence reads: CASSRDREAYEQYF. The CDR3 nucleotides read TGTGCCAGCAGTCGAGACAGGGAGGCCTACGAGCAGTACTTC. V usage is TRBV6-5 and J usage is TRBJ2-7, with TRBD1 as a possible D gene (7 bases). This CDR3 is 14 amino acids long. Germline V gene sequence: CDR1 MNHEY, CDR2 SVGAGI. V was cut by 5 bases and J by 2 bases, with 13 bases left in between.